This entry features one T cell receptor beta chain sequence. Its antigen is still unknown. Nothing much larger sits one base from this clone, and base qualities are not available. This sample is part of a study of blood T cell repertoires in COVID-19 (TCRdb year 2020). For the study in its entirety: Collaborator samples came from the United States, Italy and Spain and covered acute and convalescent phases of COVID-19. The material from the prospective study consisted of cDNA or gDNA derived from T cells, B-cell-depleted T cells, or PBMCs. Subjects who had been exposed to COVID-19, were actively infected with it, or had recovered from it provided the deeply sampled blood TCRbeta repertoires that made up the dataset. The repertoires were made available in a free public database intended to serve as a resource for research on the immune response to SARS-CoV-2. Samples were obtained from the ongoing ImmuneRACE study (first 160 participants) and from over 1,000 subjects provided by 6 global collaborators. Sample metadata almost always included a de-identified subject ID, COVID-19 status, age in years and sex. Where HLA class I and class II types were available, the types were taken from metadata supplied by the sample provider, not from assay-based typing.

What the authors observed across the whole study: Clinical and demographic metadata were provided uncurated, with the amount varying by source and participant.

TCRbeta CDR3 regions were amplified from genomic DNA using the immunoSEQ Assay, a bias-controlled multiplex PCR. As for how the authors treated the data: The number of nucleated cells in each sample was estimated by amplification of reference gene primers within the assay. To quantify the absolute abundance of each unique TCRbeta CDR3 rearrangement, sequence reads were collapsed and filtered. Productive Simpson clonality was computed per sample as the square root of Simpson's diversity index over productive rearrangements. This immuneACCESS table, as held by TCRdb, lists in-frame sequences with V and J called but not all clones. Of the missing ones, under half trace to an unresolved V gene in checked studies; the others have no known cause. The V and J calls and clone size come from that table; D and trimming were worked out from the DNA. The sample profile shows 130,000 to 150,000 clones; 80% to 90% of them were found once. Less than 50% of the sample is held by the ten biggest clonotypes.

The CDR3 spans 13 residues, from the cysteine through the phenylalanine. The entry retains the CDR3 DNA only, 39 bases that are in frame from base 1. The germline V gene supplies CDR1 SNHLY and CDR2 FYNNEI. V is cut by 11 bases and J by 6 bases, and the space between the germline ends is 17 bases. Each collaborating institution followed its own protocols to collect whole blood in K2EDTA tubes. Collaborator samples were shipped for TCRbeta analysis as frozen whole blood, isolated PBMCs, or DNA extracted from either sample type. The sequenced material came from peripheral blood. The TCR comes from a human donor in a cohort sampled during active COVID-19. The sequence joins TRBV2 to TRBJ1-5, with no D gene named confidently. The CDR3 here reads CASELEVTQPQHF. The DNA sequence follows: TGTGCCTCAGAATTAGAGGTGACTCAGCCCCAGCATTTT.